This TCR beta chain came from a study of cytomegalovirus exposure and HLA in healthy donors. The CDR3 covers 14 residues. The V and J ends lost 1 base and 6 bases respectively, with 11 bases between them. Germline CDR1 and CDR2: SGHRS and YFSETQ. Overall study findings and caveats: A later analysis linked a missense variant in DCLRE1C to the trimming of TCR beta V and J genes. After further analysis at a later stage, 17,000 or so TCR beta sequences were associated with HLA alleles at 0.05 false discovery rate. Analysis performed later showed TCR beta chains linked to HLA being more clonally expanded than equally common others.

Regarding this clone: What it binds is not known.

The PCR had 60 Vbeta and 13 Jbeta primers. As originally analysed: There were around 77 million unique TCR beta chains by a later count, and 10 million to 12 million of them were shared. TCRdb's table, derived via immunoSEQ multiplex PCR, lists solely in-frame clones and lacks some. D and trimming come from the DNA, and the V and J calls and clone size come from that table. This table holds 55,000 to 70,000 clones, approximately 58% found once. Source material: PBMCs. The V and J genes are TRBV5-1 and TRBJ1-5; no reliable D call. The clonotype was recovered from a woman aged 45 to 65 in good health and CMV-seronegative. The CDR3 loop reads CASSLQDLGQPQHF. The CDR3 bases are TGCGCCAGCAGCTTGCAGGATTTGGGTCAGCCCCAGCATTTT.